These 5 T cell receptor beta chains originate from one sample sequenced in a study of cytomegalovirus exposure and HLA in healthy donors. Amplification used 60 Vbeta primers and 13 Jbeta primers. The table came from immunoSEQ multiplex PCR; TCRdb's copy has only in-frame clones and leaves some out. The sample lists some 150,000 clones, about three quarters seen once, with approximately 15% in the top ten. The sequencing input was PBMCs. The receptor set was obtained from a human donor in good health.

The chain joins TRBV19 to TRBJ2-7, with 13 bases matching TRBD2. CDR3 length equals 14 residues. Trimming at V came to 9 bases and at J to 5 bases, leaving 7 bases not matched to a gene. Germline lookup yields CDR1 LNHDA and CDR2 SQIVND (reference sequence). The DNA of the CDR3 is TGTGCCAGCGCAAGACTAGCGGGAGGTGACGAGCAGTACTTC. This gives the protein CASARLAGGDEQYF.

The chain uses TRBV5-1 and TRBJ1-3, with D perhaps TRBD1 (6 bases). The CDR3 covers 14 residues. Trimming removed 5 bases from V and 4 bases from J, with 13 bases in between. CDR1 is SGHRS, CDR2 YFSETQ, per germline. The CDR3 DNA is TGCGCCAGCAGGGATCAGGGGTCCGGAAACACCATATATTTT. Amino acid sequence: CASRDQGSGNTIYF.

This chain connects TRBV27 to TRBJ2-7, with a possible D match to TRBD1 (6 bases). Germline V lookup: CDR1 MNHEY, CDR2 SMNVEV (reference sequence). This CDR3 comprises 12 residues. V was clipped by 4 bases and J by 6 bases, with 10 bases between them. DNA for the CDR3: TGTGCCAGCAGTTCGAACAGGGTCGAGCAGTACTTC. Amino acids: CASSSNRVEQYF.

This chain links TRBV25-1 with TRBJ2-7; 11 bases agree with TRBD2. J was trimmed by 3 bases and V by 3 bases; bases with no gene match: 7. The germline gives CDR1 MGHDK, CDR2 SYGVNS. This CDR3 has 16 amino acids. Written as DNA, the CDR3 is TGTGCCAGCAGTGATGGTAGCGGGAGGGCCTTCTACGAGCAGTACTTC. This sequence encodes CASSDGSGRAFYEQYF.

The genes are TRBV29-1 and TRBJ1-1, with D hard to call. V was pared by 4 bases and J by 1 base, with 7 bases between. The CDR3 runs to 12 residues. Germline-derived CDR1 and CDR2 are SQVTM and ANQGSEA. CDR3 loop: CSVAGKNTEAFF. Written as DNA, the CDR3 is TGCAGCGTTGCCGGGAAGAACACTGAAGCTTTCTTT.